This entry is about one TCR beta chain. What it recognizes is unknown. The CDR3 length is 16 residues. The V end lost 5 bases, the J end lost 2 bases, and 18 bases lay between the germline ends. Germline loops: CDR1 SGHAT, CDR2 FQNNGV. The data were taken from a study of radiation and T cells in renal cell carcinoma. Documented time point: blood 4 weeks post-SBRT, at nephrectomy. Treatment of the sample: 15 Gy SBRT to primary tumor, nephrectomy 4 weeks later. Nephrectomy followed 15 Gy stereotactic body radiation by 4 weeks. Serial blood draws occurred at baseline and 2 and 4 weeks post-SBRT. This renal cell carcinoma was of the clear cell type. Method: immunoSEQ multiplex PCR; TCRdb's copy keeps in-frame clones and lacks some. The sample carries approximately 90,000 clones, approximately 80% recorded once. Whole-study results and caveats: Pretreatment tumor biopsies were lacking, so baseline clonotypes are unknown.

This chain joins TRBV11-2 and TRBJ1-1; D is perhaps TRBD1 (6 bases). Sequencing used blood, obtained from a patient whose treatment included radiotherapy and nephrectomy. The sequence was collected from a man aged 50 to 59 with renal cell carcinoma. CDR3 sequence: CASSPPQGQLNTEAFF. For the CDR3, the DNA is TGTGCCAGCAGCCCCCCCCAAGGACAGCTAAACACTGAAGCTTTCTTT. The entire variable domain, with the rest obtained from reference TRBV11-2 and TRBJ1-1, is as follows: EAGVAQSPRYKIIEKRQSVAFWCNPISGHATLYWYQQILGQGPKLLIQFQNNGVVDDSQLPKDRFSAERLKGVDSTLKIQPAKLEDSAVYLCASSPPQGQLNTEAFFGQGTRLTVV.